The next 2 T cell receptor beta chains were all read from a single sample in a study of blood T cell repertoires in COVID-19. Some clones are missing from TCRdb's copy, which holds only in-frame ones; the method was immunoSEQ multiplex PCR. The sample has about 670,000 clones, 75% to 90% seen once; the top ten hold approximately 0.25%. The sequenced sample consisted of peripheral blood. All receptors come from a woman aged 18-29 years with acute or convalescent COVID-19.

The V gene is TRBV5-1, the J gene TRBJ2-1, with D unresolved. The CDR3 is 14 residues long. Per germline, CDR1 SGHRS and CDR2 YFSETQ. The V end lost 2 bases, the J end lost 8 bases, and 14 bases lay between the germline ends. The CDR3 reads CASSLLVRGDEQFF. CDR3 bases: TGCGCCAGCAGCTTACTTGTACGAGGCGATGAGCAGTTCTTC.

This chain uses TRBV2 with TRBJ1-6, with 8 positions matching TRBD1. The germline V gene has CDR1 SNHLY and CDR2 FYNNEI. Trimming took 7 bases from V and 3 from J; bases not matched to a gene: 11. The CDR3 has 17 residues. CDR3 region: CASNQGAPGIYNSPLHF. DNA of the CDR3: TGTGCCAGCAATCAGGGGGCGCCGGGGATCTATAATTCACCCCTCCACTTT.